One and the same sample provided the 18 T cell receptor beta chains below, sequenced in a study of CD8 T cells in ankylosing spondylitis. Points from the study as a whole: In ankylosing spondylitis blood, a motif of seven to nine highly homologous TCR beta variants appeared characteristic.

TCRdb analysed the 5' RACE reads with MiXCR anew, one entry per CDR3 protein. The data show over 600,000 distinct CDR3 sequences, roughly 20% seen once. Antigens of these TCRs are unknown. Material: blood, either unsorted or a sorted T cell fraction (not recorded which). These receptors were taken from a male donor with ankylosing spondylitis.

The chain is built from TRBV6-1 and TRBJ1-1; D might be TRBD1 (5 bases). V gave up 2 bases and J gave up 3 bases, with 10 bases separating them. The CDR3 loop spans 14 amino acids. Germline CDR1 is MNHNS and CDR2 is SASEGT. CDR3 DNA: TGTGCCAGCAGTGAAAGGGGAGGGTACACTGAAGCTTTCTTT. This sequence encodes CASSERGGYTEAFF.

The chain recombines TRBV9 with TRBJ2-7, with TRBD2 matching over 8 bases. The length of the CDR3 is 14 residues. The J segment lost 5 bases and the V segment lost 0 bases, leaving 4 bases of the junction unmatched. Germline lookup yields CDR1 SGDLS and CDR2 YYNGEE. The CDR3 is CASSVEGRGDEQYF. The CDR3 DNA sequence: TGTGCCAGCAGCGTAGAGGGGCGGGGGGACGAGCAGTACTTC.

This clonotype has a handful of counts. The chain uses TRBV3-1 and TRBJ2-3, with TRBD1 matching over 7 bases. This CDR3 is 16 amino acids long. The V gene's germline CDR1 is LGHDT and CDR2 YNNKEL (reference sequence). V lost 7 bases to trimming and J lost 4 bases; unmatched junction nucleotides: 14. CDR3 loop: CASKHRGSSYADTQYF. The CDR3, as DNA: TGTGCCAGCAAGCACAGGGGATCTAGTTACGCAGATACGCAGTATTTT.

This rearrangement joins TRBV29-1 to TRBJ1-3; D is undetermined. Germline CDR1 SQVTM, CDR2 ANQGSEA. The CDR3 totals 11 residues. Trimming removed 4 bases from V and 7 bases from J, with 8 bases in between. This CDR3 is CSVVSGNTIYF. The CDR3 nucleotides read TGCAGCGTTGTATCGGGGAACACCATATATTTT.

The chain's CDR3 is CASRGTGATNEKLFF. CDR3 coding DNA: TGCGCCAGCAGGGGTACAGGGGCAACTAATGAAAAACTGTTTTTT. V is TRBV5-1 and J is TRBJ1-4; 7 bases match TRBD1. The V gene's germline CDR1 is SGHRS and CDR2 YFSETQ. The junction had 4 bases not matched to a gene; V was cut back by 5 bases and J by 0 bases. The CDR3 runs 15 residues.

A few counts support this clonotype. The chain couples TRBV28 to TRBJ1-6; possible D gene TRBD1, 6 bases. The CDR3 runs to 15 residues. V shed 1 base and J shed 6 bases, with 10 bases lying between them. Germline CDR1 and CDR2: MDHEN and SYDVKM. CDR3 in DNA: TGTGCCAGCAGTTTATCGCAGGGGCCTAATTCACCCCTCCACTTT. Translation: CASSLSQGPNSPLHF.

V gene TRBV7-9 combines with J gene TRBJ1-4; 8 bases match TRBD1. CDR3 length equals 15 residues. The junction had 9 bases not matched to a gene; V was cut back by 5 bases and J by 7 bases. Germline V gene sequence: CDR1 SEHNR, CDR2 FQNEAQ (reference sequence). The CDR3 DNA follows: TGTGCCAGCAGCCAGCGGGCAGGGGGCCTTGAAAAACTGTTTTTT. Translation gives CASSQRAGGLEKLFF.

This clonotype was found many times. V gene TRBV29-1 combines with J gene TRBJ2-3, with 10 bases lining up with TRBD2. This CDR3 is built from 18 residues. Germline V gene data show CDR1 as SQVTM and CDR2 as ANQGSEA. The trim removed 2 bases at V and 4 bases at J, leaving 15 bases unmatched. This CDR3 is CSVERVRAGGPIPDTQYF. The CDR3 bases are TGCAGCGTTGAAAGGGTTAGAGCGGGAGGGCCCATTCCAGATACGCAGTATTTT.

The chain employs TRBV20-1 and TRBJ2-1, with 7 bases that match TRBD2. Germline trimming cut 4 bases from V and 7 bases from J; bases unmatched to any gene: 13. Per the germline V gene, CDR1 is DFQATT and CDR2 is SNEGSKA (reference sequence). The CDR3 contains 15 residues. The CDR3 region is CSATHSGGGRNEQFF. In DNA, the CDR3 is TGCAGTGCTACCCATTCCGGCGGGGGAAGGAATGAGCAGTTCTTC.

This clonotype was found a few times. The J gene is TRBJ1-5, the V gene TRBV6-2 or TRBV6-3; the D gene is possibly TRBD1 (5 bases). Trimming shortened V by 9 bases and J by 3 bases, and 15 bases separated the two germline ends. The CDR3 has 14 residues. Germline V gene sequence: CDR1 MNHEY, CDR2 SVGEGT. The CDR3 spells CASVGADLNQPQHF. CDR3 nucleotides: TGTGCCAGTGTTGGGGCAGATCTCAATCAGCCCCAGCATTTT.

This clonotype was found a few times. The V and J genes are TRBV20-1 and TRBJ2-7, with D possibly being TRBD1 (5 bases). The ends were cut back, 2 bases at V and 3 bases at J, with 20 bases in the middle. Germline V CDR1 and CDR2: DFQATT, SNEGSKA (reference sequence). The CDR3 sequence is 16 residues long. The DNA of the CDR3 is TGCAGTGCTAGACCTATAGCAGGGTTATTTGACTACGAGCAGTACTTC. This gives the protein CSARPIAGLFDYEQYF.

The CDR3 sequence: CSVATGMVGYTF. CDR3 bases: TGCAGCGTTGCGACAGGGATGGTTGGCTACACCTTC. This chain connects TRBV29-1 to TRBJ1-2; 7 bases align to TRBD1. Germline lookup yields CDR1 SQVTM and CDR2 ANQGSEA. The CDR3 has 12 residues. V dropped 4 bases and J dropped 7; count of bases not matched to a gene: 6.

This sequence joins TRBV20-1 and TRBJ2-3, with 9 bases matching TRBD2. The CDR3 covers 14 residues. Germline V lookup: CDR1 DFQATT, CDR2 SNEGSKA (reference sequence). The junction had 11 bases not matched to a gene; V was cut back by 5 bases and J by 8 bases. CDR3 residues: CSAASGTSSSTQYF. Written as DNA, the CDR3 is TGCAGTGCTGCTAGCGGGACTAGTAGTAGTACGCAGTATTTT.

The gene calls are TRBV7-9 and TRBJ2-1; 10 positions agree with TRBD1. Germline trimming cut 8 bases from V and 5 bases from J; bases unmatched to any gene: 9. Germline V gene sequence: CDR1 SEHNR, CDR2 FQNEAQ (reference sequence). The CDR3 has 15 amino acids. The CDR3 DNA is TGTGCCAGCCAGTCCGCCGGGACAGGGGACAATGAGCAGTTCTTC. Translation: CASQSAGTGDNEQFF.

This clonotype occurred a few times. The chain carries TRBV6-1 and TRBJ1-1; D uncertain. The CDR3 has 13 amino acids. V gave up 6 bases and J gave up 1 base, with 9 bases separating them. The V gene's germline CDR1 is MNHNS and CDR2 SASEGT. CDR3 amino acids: CASRTTWNTEAFF. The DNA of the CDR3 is TGTGCCAGCAGGACGACATGGAACACTGAAGCTTTCTTT.

The CDR3 protein is CASSQVTTNIGTQYF. The CDR3 region has the DNA TGTGCCAGCAGCCAAGTGACGACCAACATTGGGACGCAGTATTTT. The chain employs TRBV4-2 and TRBJ2-3; D is undetermined. The CDR3 spans 15 residues. Germline V gene sequence: CDR1 LGHNA, CDR2 YNFKEQ. V shed 1 base and J shed 9 bases, with 17 bases lying between them.

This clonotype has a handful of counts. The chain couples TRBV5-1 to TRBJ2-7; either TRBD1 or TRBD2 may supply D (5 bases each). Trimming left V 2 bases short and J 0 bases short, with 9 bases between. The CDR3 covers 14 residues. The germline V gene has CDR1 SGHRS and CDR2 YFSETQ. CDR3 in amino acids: CASSFGAPSYEQYF. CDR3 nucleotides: TGCGCCAGCAGCTTCGGGGCCCCCTCCTACGAGCAGTACTTC.

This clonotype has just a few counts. The CDR3 is CSAHPAGRVNTEAFF. The CDR3 DNA is TGCAGTGCCCACCCCGCCGGTAGGGTGAACACTGAAGCTTTCTTT. The chain carries TRBV20-1 and TRBJ1-1; D unresolved. Germline V gene lookup returns CDR1 DFQATT and CDR2 SNEGSKA (reference sequence). Trimming stripped 6 bases from V and 0 bases from J, with 17 bases between. The CDR3 loop spans 15 amino acids.